This record concerns one T cell receptor beta chain sequence. No antigen is known for it. This same CDR3 is encoded by further DNA sequences in the sample. The data derive from a study of tumor-infiltrating lymphocytes in localized non-small cell lung cancer. Study results and caveats: T-cell fraction did not differ between immunotypes IM1 and IM2. Available tissue quantity limited TCR sequencing to a patient subset.

The CDR3 extends over 13 amino acids. V lost 6 bases, J lost 1 base, and 2 bases stayed unmatched. Per the germline V gene, CDR1 is MNHEY and CDR2 is SVGAGI. Sequencing was performed with immunoSEQ multiplex PCR; in TCRdb, only in-frame clones are kept and a portion is missing. Here the sample spans approximately 21,000 clones, over 70% being singletons. The rearrangement links TRBV6-5 to TRBJ1-1; 7 bases align to TRBD1. The sequenced sample consisted of lung tumor tissue. The TCR originated in a human donor with non-small cell lung cancer. The CDR3 spells CASRRTGNTEAFF. CDR3 sequence (DNA): TGTGCCAGCAGAAGGACAGGGAACACTGAAGCTTTCTTT.